This T cell receptor (beta chain) was recovered during a study of blood T cell repertoires in COVID-19. This table comes from immunoSEQ multiplex PCR, and its TCRdb copy is limited to in-frame clones, with some not included. The sample holds 130,000 or so clones; 75% to 90% are singletons and the top ten take 25% to 30%. Deletions cut 3 bases from V and 4 bases from J, with 3 bases between. The CDR3 covers 11 residues. From germline, CDR1 is LNHDA and CDR2 SQIVND (reference sequence). This clone occurred once. This same CDR3 is encoded by further DNA sequences in the sample. This clonotype was sampled from a man between 65 and 80 years old with active or convalescent COVID-19. J is TRBJ1-1 and V is TRBV19; D not resolved. The specimen was peripheral blood. Here the CDR3 DNA reads TGTGCCAGTAGTATCGTCACTGAAGCTTTCTTT. It translates to CASSIVTEAFF.